This T cell receptor (beta chain) was captured in a study of human T cells and chemical hapten exposure. This clonotype was seen more than once but under ten times. The CDR3 has 18 amino acids. The germline V gene has CDR1 ENHRY and CDR2 SYGVKD. Trimming took off 3 bases at V and 2 bases at J, with 23 bases between the two ends. The study used a library that attached unique molecular identifiers to individual cDNA molecules. Under the authors' procedure: Between about 23,224 and 750,000 TCRs appeared in each sample, and the median stood at 95,638. TCRdb passed the 5' RACE reads through MiXCR, listing each CDR3 protein once. The V and J calls and clone size are TCRdb's, not the authors'. The sample yields tens of thousands of distinct CDR3 sequences, more than 7.5% seen once. It was unfractionated whole blood from which total RNA was extracted.

The sequence came from a male donor in good health. The chain joins TRBV10-3 to TRBJ2-7; D is perhaps TRBD1 or TRBD2 (6 bases each). The CDR3, as DNA: TGTGCCATCAGTGACATCGGTTCAGGTGGGGGGCCACCCTACGAGCAGTACTTC. Translation gives CAISDIGSGGGPPYEQYF.